These T cell receptor beta chains were read from a single sample in a study of T cells in tuberculosis. Sequencing used immunoSEQ multiplex PCR; TCRdb keeps in-frame clones, though not all of them. The sample carries approximately 88,000 clones, approximately 91% recorded once. The sample comprised CD1b-GMM tetramer-negative cells sorted from PBMCs. The receptors stem from an adult woman with latent tuberculosis. The CDR3 runs from the conserved cysteine through the conserved F or W. D genes are given only for firm matches. Part of the rows lack a size; the others show once, few, many or a class for expanded clones.

length	size	V	D	J	DNA	CDR3
14	.	TRBV2	.	TRBJ1-2	TGTGCCAGCAGTGAAGGGGACACAATCTATGGCTACACCTTC	CASSEGDTIYGYTF
15	.	TRBV19	.	TRBJ2-3	TGTGCCAGTAGTATAGAGGGCAGCCCCCCAGATACGCAGTATTTT	CASSIEGSPPDTQYF
15	.	TRBV5-6	.	TRBJ1-3	TGTGCCAGCAGCTTTCCGCAGGGCTCTGGAAACACCATATATTTT	CASSFPQGSGNTIYF
15	.	TRBV19	.	TRBJ1-1	TGTGCCAGTAGTATAGGGGCCGCTCTGCACACTGAAGCTTTCTTT	CASSIGAALHTEAFF
18	.	TRBV21-1	.	TRBJ2-3	TGTGCCAGCAGCAAAGTTACCCCAAGGGGGGGCGGGGGAGATACGCAGTATTTT	CASSKVTPRGGGGDTQYF
17	.	TRBV30	.	TRBJ1-2	TGTGCCTGGAGTGTACCCCTCTATAAAGGCGCCGGGTATGGCTACACCTTC	CAWSVPLYKGAGYGYTF
16	.	TRBV5-1	TRBD1	TRBJ2-1	TGCGCCAGCAGCCACAGACAGGGGGCAGGCTACAATGAGCAGTTCTTC	CASSHRQGAGYNEQFF
13	.	TRBV2	.	TRBJ2-7	TGTGCCGGAAATAGCGGAAGATCCTACGAGCAGTACTTC	CAGNSGRSYEQYF
11	once	TRBV6-1	.	TRBJ2-7	TGTGCCAGCAGTGCAGGCGACGAGCAGTACTTC	CASSAGDEQYF
14	.	TRBV5-4	.	TRBJ2-3	TGTGCCAGCAGCTTGGTAGTGGTCCCAGATACGCAGTATTTT	CASSLVVVPDTQYF
13	.	TRBV7-9	TRBD1	TRBJ1-1	TGTGCCAGCAGCTTAGGGACAGGCCCCGGAGCTTTCTTT	CASSLGTGPGAFF
13	.	TRBV18	.	TRBJ1-4	TGTGCCAGCTCACCATCGAGGGATGAAAAACTGTTTTTT	CASSPSRDEKLFF
11	.	TRBV6-5	.	TRBJ1-1	TGTGCCAGCAGCATAAACACCAAAGCTTTCTTT	CASSINTKAFF
13	.	TRBV2	TRBD1	TRBJ2-7	TGTGCCAGCAGTGGGACAGGTTCCTACGAGCAGTACTTC	CASSGTGSYEQYF
16	.	TRBV7-9	.	TRBJ2-5	TGTGCCAGCAGCTTACACGCACTCCCGGGAAGGGAGACCCAGTACTTC	CASSLHALPGRETQYF
15	.	TRBV28	.	TRBJ2-5	TGTGCCAGCAGTCCCCCTGAGGGTCGGGGAGAGACCCAGTACTTC	CASSPPEGRGETQYF
11	.	TRBV20-1	.	TRBJ1-1	TGCAGTGCGTCTAAGCGGACTGAAGCTTTCTTT	CSASKRTEAFF
14	.	TRBV4-1	TRBD1	TRBJ1-1	TGCGCCAGCAGACAGGGGGCAACGTGGACTGAAGCTTTCTTT	CASRQGATWTEAFF